The rows below give T cell receptor beta chains drawn from one sample of a study of T cell repertoires in cytomegalovirus infection. Each CDR3 protein gets one entry after TCRdb re-called the reads with MiXCR. This table holds roughly 500,000 distinct CDR3 sequences, approximately 11% found once. The sample was PBMCs. The receptors here all came from a human donor in good health (CMV status not recorded). Some clones in this sample may be carry-over from other donors' samples. Each CDR3 is given with its conserved first and last residue.

CDR3 | V
CASSMVRGDSNQPQHF | TRBV19
CASSSPGGGSQPQHF | TRBV7-2
CASSSTVQETQYF | TRBV5-4
CASSLFVSRQINQPQHF | TRBV7-9
CASSPVVGEDGEKLFF | TRBV4-2
CASSLEVTDRGTEAFF | TRBV27
CAISEGGGDYEQYF | TRBV10-3
CSVTLGGARNIQYF | TRBV20-1
CASSATTSYEQYF | TRBV9
CASSSSGETPQHF | TRBV19
CASSFEGNSYNEQFF | TRBV7-2
CSVDLGTPEAFF | TRBV29-1
CASSLALGQGPNTGELFF | TRBV5-1
CASSLWQTTPRQGRTDTQYF | TRBV27
CASSVGGGRAFDEQFF | TRBV9
CASSQSSYNSPLHF | TRBV27
CASSLQGENTIYF | TRBV5-1
CASSEDRENQPQHF | TRBV19
CASTARGGPTDTQYF | TRBV7-6
CASSEPPGQRNTEAFF | TRBV9
CASSTTGGVAKNIQYF | TRBV6-6
CASSDMGLTTGGTEAFF | TRBV6-1
CASSLSRIVVAGYTF | TRBV12-3/TRBV12-4
CAISVEQENTEAFF | TRBV10-3
CASSELGQSYFF | TRBV7-2
CASSYGDSSGNTIYF | TRBV6-5
CASSSQGEAVETQYF | TRBV5-1
CASSYGKSYEQYF | TRBV6-5
CASSQDTSNNEQFF | TRBV3-1
CASSIAAIGDEQFF | TRBV19
CASSQPPHSREGGANVLTF | TRBV23-1
CASNQGTGVNEQFF | TRBV12-3/TRBV12-4
CASSSDLNGQVFF | TRBV5-1
CASSLGYRPRPPHF | TRBV9
CASSLGRLRDSTDTQYF | TRBV7-9
CASRQVLVSDSYEQYF | TRBV6-2/TRBV6-3
CASSFGYSNQPQHF | TRBV7-2
CASKGLARENTQYF | TRBV5-1
CASSLPSGGAQNEQFF | TRBV28
CASSLNHEKLFF | TRBV28
CASSYGGAETQYF | TRBV7-8
CASGTGTVNSPLHF | TRBV11-2
CSAITRAGQGLNEQYF | TRBV20-1
CATSREAFSGNTIYF | TRBV15
CASSLSSGRRNQPQHF | TRBV27
CASSLATGAAYEQYF | TRBV5-4
CASSLESGDEKLFF | TRBV11-2
CASSWGTETNEKLFF | TRBV28
CASSSGSWGSGGTDTQYF | TRBV7-8
CASSDRGSLGYTF | TRBV28
CASSLGQAHEKLFF | TRBV13
CASSVRGDGNTIYF | TRBV7-2
CASSPAHRDTRNTIYF | TRBV18
CSAWDRGNTGELFF | TRBV29-1
CASSMWMSSGELFF | TRBV27